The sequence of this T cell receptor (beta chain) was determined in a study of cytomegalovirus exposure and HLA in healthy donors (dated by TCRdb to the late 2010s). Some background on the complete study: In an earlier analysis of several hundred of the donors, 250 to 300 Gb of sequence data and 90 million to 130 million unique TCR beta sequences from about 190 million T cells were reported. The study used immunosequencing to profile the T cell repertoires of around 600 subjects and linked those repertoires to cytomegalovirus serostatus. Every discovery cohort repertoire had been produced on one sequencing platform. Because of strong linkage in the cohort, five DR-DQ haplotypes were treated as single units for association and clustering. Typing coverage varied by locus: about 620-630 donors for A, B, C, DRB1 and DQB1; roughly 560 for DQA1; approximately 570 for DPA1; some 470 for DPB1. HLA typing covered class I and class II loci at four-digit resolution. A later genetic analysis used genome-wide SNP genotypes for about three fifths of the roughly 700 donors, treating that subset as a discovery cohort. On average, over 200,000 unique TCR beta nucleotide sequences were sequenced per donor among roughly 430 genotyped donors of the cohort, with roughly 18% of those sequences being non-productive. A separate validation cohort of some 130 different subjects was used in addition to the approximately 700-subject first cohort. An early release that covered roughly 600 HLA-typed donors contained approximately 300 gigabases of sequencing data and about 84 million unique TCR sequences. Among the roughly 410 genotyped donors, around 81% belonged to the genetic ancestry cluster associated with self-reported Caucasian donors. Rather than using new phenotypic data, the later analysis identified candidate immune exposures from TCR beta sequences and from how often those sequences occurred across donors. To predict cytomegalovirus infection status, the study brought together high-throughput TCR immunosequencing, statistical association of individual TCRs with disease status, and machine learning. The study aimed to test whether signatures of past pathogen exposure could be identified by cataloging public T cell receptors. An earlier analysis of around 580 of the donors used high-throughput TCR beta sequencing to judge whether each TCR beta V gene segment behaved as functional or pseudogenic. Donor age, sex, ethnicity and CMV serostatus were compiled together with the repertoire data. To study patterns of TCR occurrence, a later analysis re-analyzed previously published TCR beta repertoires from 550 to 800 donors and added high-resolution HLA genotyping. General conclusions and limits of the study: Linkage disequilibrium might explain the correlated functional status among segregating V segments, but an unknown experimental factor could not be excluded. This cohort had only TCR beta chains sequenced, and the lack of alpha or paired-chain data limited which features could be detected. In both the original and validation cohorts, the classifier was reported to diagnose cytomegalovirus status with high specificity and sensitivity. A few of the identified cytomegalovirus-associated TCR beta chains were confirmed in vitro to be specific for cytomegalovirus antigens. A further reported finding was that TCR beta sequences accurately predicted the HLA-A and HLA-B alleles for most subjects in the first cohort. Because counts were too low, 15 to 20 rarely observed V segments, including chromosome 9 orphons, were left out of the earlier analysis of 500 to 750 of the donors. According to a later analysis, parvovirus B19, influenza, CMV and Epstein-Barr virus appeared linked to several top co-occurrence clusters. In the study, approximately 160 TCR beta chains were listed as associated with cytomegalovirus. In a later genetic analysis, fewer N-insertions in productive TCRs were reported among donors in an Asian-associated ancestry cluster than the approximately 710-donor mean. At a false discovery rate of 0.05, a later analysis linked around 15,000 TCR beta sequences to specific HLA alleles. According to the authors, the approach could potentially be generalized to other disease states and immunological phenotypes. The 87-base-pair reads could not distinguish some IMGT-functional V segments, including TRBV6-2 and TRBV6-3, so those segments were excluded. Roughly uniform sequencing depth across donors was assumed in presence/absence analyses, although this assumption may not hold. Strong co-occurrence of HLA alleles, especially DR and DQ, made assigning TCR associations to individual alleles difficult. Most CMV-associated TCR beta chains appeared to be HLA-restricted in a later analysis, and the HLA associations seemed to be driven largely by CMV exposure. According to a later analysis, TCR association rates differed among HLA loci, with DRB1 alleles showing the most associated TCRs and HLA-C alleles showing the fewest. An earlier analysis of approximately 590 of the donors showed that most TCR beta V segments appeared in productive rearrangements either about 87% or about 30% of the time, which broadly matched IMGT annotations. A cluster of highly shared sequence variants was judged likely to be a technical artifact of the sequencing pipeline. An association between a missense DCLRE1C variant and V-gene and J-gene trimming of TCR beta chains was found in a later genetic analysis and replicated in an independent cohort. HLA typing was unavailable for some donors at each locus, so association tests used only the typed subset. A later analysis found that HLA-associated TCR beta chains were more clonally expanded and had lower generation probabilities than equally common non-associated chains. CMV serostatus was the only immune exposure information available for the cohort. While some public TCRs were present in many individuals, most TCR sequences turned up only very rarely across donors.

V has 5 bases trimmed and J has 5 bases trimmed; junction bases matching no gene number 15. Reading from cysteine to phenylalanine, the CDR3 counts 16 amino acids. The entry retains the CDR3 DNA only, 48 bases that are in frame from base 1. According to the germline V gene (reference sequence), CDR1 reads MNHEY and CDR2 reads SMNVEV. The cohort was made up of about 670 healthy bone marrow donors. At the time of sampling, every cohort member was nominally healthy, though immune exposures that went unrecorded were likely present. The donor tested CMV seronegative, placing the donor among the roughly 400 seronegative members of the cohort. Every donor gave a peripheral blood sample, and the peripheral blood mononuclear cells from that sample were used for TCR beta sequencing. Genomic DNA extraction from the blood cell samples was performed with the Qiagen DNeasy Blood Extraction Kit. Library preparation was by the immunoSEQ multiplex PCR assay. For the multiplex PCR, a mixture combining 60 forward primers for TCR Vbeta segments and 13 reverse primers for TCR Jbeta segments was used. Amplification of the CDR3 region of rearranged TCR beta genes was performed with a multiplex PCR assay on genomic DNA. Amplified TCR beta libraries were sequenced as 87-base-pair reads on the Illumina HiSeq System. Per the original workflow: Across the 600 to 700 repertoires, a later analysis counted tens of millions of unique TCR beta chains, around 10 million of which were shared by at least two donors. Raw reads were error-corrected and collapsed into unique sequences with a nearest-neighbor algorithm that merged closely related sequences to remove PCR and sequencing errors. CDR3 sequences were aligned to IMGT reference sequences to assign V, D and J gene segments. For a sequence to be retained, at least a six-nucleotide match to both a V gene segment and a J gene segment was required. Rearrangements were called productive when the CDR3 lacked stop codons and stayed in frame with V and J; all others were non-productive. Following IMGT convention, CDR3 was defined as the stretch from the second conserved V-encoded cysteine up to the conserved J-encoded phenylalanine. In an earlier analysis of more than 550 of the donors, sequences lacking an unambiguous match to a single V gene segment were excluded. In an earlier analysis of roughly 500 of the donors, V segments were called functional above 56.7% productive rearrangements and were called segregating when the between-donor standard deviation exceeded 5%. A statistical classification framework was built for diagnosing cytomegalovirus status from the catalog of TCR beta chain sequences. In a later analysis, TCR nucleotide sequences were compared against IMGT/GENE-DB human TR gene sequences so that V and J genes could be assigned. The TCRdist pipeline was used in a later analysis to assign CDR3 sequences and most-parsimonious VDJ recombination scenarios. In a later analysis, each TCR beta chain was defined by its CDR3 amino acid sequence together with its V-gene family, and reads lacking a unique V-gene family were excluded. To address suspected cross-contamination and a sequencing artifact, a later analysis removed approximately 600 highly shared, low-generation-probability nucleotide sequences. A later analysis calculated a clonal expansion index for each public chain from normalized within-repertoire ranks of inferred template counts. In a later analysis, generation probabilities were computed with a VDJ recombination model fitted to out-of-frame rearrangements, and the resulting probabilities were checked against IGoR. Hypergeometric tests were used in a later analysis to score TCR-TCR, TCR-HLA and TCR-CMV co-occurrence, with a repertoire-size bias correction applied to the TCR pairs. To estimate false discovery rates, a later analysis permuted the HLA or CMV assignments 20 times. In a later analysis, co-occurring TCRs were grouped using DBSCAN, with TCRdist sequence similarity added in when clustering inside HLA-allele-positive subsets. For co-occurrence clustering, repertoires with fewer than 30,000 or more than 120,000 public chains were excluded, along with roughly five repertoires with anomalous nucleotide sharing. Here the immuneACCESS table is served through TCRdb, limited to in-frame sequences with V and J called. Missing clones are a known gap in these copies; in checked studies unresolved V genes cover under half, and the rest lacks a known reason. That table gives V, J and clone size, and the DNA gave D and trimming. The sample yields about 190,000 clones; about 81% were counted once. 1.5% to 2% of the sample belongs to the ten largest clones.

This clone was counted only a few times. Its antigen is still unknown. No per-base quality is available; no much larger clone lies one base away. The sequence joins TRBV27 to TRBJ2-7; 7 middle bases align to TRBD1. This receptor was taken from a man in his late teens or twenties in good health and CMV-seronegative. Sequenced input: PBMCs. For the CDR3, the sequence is CASSPGTEPPYNEQYF. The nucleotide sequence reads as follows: TGTGCCAGCAGTCCGGGGACAGAACCTCCCTATAACGAGCAGTACTTC.